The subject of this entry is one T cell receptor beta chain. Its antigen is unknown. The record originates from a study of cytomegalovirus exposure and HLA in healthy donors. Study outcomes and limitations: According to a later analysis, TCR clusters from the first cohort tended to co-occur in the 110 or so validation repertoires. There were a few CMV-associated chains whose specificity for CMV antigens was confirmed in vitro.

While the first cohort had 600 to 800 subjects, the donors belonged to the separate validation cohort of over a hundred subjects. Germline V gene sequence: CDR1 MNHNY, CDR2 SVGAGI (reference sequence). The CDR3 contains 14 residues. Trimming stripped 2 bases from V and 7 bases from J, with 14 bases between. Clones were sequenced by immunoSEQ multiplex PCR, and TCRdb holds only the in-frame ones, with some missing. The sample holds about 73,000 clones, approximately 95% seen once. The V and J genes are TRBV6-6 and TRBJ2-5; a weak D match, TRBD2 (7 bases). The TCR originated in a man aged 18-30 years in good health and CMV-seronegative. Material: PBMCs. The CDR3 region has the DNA TGTGCCAGCAGTTACGGAGGCCGGGGGGCGACCCAGTACTTC. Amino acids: CASSYGGRGATQYF.